The 2 T cell receptor beta chains reported below all come from one sample, sequenced in a study of cytomegalovirus exposure and HLA in healthy donors. PCR primers comprised 60 Vbeta and 13 Jbeta primers. Only in-frame clones appear in the TCRdb table, and some are missing; sequencing was by immunoSEQ multiplex PCR. There are about 130,000 clones in the sample; around 83% occur only once, and almost 3% lies in the top ten. The material sequenced was PBMCs. The origin of the receptors is a woman aged 18-35 years in good health and CMV-seropositive.

The gene calls are TRBV27 and TRBJ2-3; 7 bases line up with TRBD1. This CDR3 region has 15 residues. Germline V gene lookup returns CDR1 MNHEY and CDR2 SMNVEV (reference sequence). The V gene end was trimmed by 6 bases and the J gene end by 6 bases; junction bases not matched to a gene: 12. In DNA, the CDR3 is TGTGCCAGCAGCCCCGACAGGGTGGCTGGTGATACGCAGTATTTT. Translating it yields CASSPDRVAGDTQYF.

V gene TRBV29-1 combines with J gene TRBJ2-2, with no clear D. Germline V gene sequence: CDR1 SQVTM, CDR2 ANQGSEA. This CDR3 contains 13 residues. V was trimmed by 6 bases and J by 2 bases, leaving 10 bases between them. CDR3 sequence reads: CSVADTNTGELFF. CDR3 DNA: TGCAGCGTGGCTGACACCAACACCGGGGAGCTGTTTTTT.